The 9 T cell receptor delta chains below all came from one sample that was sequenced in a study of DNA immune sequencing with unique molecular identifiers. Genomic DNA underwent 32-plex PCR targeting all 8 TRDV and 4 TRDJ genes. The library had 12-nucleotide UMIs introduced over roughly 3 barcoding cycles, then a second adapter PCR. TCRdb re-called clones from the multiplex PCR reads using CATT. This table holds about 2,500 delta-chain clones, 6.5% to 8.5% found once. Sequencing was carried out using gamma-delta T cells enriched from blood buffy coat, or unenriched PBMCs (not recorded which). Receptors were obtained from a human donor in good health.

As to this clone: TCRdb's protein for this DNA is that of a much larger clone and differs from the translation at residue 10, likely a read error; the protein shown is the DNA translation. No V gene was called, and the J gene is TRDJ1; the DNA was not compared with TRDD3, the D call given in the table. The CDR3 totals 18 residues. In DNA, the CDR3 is TGTGCCTGTGACACCGTACTTTCTGGGGAATCTTACACCGATAAACTCATCTTT. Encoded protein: CACDTVLSGESYTDKLIF.

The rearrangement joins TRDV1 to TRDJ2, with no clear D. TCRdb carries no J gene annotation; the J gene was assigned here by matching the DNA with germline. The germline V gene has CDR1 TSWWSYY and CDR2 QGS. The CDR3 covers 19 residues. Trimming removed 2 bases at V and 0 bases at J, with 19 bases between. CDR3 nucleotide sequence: TGTGCTCTTGGGGAAAGCTACGGAATTGGGCCATCTTTGACAGCACAACTCTTCTTT. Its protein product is CALGESYGIGPSLTAQLFF.

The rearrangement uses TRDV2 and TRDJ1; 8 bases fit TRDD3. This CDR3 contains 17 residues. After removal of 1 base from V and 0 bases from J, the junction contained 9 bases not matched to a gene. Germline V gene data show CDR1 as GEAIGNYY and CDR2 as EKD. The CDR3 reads CACDTLGDPPYTDKLIF. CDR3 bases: TGTGCCTGTGACACTCTGGGGGACCCCCCCTACACCGATAAACTCATCTTT.

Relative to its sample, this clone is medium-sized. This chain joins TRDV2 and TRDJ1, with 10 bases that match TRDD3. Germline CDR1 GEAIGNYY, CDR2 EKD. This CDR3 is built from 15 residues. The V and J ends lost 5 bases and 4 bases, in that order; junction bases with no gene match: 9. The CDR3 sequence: CACAPLLGDRDKLIF. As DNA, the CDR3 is TGTGCCTGTGCCCCCCTACTGGGGGATCGCGATAAACTCATCTTT.

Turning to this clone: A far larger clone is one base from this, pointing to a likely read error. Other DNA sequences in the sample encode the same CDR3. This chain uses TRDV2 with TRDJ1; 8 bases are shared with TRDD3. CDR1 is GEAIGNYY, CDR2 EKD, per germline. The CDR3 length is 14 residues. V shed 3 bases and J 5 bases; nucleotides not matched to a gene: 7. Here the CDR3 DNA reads TGTGCCTGTGACCCCCTCGGGGATACTGATAAACTCATCTTT. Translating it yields CACDPLGDTDKLIF.

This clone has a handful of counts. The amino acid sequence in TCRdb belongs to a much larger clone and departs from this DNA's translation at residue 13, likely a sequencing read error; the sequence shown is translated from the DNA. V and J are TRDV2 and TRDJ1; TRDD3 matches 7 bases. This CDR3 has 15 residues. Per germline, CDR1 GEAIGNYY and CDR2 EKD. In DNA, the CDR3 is TGTGCCTGTGACCTACTGGGGACAGACACCGATAAACCCATCTTT. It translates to CACDLLGTDTDKPIF.

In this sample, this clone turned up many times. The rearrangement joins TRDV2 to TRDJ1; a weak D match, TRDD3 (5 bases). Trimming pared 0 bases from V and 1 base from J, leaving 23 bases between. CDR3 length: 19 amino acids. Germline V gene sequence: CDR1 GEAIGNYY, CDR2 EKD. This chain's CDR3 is CACDTETLWAPPGTDKLIF. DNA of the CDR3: TGTGCCTGTGACACCGAAACACTCTGGGCCCCCCCCGGCACCGATAAACTCATCTTT.

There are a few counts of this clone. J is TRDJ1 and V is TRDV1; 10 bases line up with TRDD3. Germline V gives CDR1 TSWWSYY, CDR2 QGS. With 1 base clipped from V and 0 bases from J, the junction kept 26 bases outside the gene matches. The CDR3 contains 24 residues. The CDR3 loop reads CALGERQPWLRRYWGIIYTDKLIF. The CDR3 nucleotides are TGTGCTCTTGGGGAACGACAACCTTGGCTACGTAGGTACTGGGGGATTATTTACACCGATAAACTCATCTTT.

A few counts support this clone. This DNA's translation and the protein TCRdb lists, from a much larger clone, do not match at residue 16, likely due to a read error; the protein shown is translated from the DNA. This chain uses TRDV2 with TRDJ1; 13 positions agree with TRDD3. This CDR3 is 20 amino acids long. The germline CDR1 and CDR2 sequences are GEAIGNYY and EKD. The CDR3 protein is CACDTVATGGYGGYTEKLIF. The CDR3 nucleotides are TGTGCCTGTGACACCGTCGCTACTGGGGGATACGGAGGGTACACCGAAAAACTCATCTTT.